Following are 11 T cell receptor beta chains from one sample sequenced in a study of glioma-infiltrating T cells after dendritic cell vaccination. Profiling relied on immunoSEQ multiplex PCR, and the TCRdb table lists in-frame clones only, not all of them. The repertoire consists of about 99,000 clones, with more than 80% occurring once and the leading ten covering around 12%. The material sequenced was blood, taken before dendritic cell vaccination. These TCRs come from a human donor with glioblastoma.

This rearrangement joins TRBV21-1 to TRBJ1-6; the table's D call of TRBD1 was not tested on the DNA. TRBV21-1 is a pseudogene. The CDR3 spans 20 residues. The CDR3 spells CASSARRTGYLLPYNSPLHF. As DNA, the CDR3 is TGTGCCAGCAGCGCCCGCCGGACAGGGTACCTTCTGCCCTATAATTCACCCCTCCACTTT.

The CDR3 reads CASSSTLRQGEAFF. CDR3 sequence (DNA): TGTGCCAGCAGCTCAACTCTACGACAGGGTGAAGCTTTCTTT. The V gene is TRBV11-2, the J gene TRBJ1-1, with TRBD1 matching 7 bases. Germline-derived CDR1 and CDR2 are SGHAT and FQNNGV. The V gene end was trimmed by 4 bases and the J gene end by 7 bases; junction bases not matched to a gene: 9. CDR3 length: 14 residues.

The CDR3 protein is CASREDSPDTQYF. DNA of the CDR3: TGTGCCAGCAGGGAAGACAGCCCAGATACGCAGTATTTT. This chain joins TRBV25-1 and TRBJ2-3; a possible D gene is TRBD1 (5 bases). V was shortened by 6 bases and J by 4 bases, with 11 bases between the two germline ends. The CDR3 sequence is 13 residues long. Germline CDR1 MGHDK, CDR2 SYGVNS. The full variable domain, in which reference TRBV25-1 and TRBJ2-3 provide the parts outside the CDR3, is EADIYQTPRYLVIGTGKKITLECSQTMGHDKMYWYQQDPGMELHLIHYSYGVNSTEKGDLSSESTVSRIRTEHFPLTLESARPSHTSQYLCASREDSPDTQYFGPGTRLTVL.

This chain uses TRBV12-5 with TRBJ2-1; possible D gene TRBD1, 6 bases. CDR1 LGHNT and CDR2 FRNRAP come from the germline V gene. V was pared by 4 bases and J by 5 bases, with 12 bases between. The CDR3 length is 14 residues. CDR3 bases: TGTGCTAGTGGTTCGGACAGACAACACAATGAGCAGTTCTTC. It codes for CASGSDRQHNEQFF.

CDR3 in amino acids: CASSDRQGSEAFF. CDR3 in DNA: TGTGCCAGCAGTGATAGGCAGGGTTCCGAAGCTTTCTTT. J is TRBJ1-1 and V is TRBV2, with D possibly being TRBD1 (5 bases). Trimming shortened V by 3 bases and J by 8 bases, and 13 bases separated the two germline ends. The CDR3 is made up of 13 amino acids. CDR1 is SNHLY, CDR2 FYNNEI, per germline.

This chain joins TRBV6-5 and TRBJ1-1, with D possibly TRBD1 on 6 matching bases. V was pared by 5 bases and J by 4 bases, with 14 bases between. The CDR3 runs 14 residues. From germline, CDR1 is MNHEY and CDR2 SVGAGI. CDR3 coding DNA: TGTGCCAGCAGTGTATCAGGGGACGTCACTGAAGCTTTCTTT. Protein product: CASSVSGDVTEAFF.

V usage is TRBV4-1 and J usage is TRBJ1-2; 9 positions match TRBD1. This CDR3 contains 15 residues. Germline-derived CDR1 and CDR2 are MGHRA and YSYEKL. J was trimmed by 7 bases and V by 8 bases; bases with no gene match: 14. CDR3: CASRPPGQGKAGYTF. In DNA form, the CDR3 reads TGCGCCAGCCGTCCTCCGGGACAGGGAAAGGCTGGCTACACCTTC.

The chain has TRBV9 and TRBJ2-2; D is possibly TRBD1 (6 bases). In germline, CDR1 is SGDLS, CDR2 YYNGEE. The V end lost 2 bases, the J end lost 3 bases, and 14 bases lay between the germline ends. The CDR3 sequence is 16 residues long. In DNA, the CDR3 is TGTGCCAGCAGCGTCTCTAACAGGGTAGACACCGGGGAGCTGTTTTTT. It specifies CASSVSNRVDTGELFF.

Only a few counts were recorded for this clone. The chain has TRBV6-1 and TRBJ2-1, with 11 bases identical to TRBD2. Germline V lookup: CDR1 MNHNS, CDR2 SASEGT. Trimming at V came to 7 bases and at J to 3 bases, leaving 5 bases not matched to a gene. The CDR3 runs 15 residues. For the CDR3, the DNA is TGTGCCAGCAACCCTACTAGCGGGAGCTACAATGAGCAGTTCTTC. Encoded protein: CASNPTSGSYNEQFF.

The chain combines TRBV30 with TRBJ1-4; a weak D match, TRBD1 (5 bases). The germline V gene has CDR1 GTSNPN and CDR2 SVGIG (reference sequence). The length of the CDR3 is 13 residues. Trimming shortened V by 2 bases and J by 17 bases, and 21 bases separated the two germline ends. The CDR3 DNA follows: TGTGCCTGGAGTCGTGACAGCTACCTGAAATTATTTTTT. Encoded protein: CAWSRDSYLKLFF.

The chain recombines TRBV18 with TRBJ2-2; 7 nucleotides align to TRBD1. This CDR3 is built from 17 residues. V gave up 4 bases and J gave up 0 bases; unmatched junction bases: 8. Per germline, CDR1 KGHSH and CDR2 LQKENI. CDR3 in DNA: TGTGCCAGCTCACTTCCGTATGGGACAGCGAACACCGGGGAGCTGTTTTTT. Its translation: CASSLPYGTANTGELFF. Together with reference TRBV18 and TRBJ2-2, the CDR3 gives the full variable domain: NAGVMQNPRHLVRRRGQEARLRCSPMKGHSHVYWYRQLPEEGLKFMVYLQKENIIDESGMPKERFSAEFPKEGPSILRIQQVVRGDSAAYFCASSLPYGTANTGELFFGEGSRLTVL.